This TCR beta chain derives from a study of T cell responses to AZD1222 COVID-19 vaccine. Study-wide findings and caveats: Nearly half of the spike-specific TCRs reportedly recognize variant regions that carry no mutations. Baseline antibody screening turned up just a handful of seropositive AZD1222 recipients.

For this clone: What it binds is unknown.

In germline, CDR1 is SGHRS, CDR2 YFSETQ. V shed 4 bases, J shed 4 bases, and the junction held 7 bases outside the gene matches. The CDR3 covers 15 residues. Here immunoSEQ multiplex PCR was the method, and the copy in TCRdb shows in-frame clones only, minus some. The sample has 150,000 or so clones, under 95% seen once. Sequenced here: peripheral blood, sampled on day 0 of AZD1222 vaccination. The rearrangement joins TRBV5-1 to TRBJ1-2; TRBD1 aligns across 10 bases. The clonotype comes from an adult in good health. CDR3 sequence: CASSAGTGVSYGYTF. CDR3 DNA: TGCGCCAGCAGCGCCGGGACAGGGGTTAGCTATGGCTACACCTTC.